Sequencing of this TCR beta chain was carried out in a study of graft-versus-host responses after intestinal transplantation. The repertoire was sequenced with immunoSEQ multiplex PCR; TCRdb's copy has only in-frame clones and lacks some. The sample carries approximately 70,000 clones, roughly 92% recorded once. CDR1 and CDR2 (germline): ENHRY, SYGVKD. The CDR3 has 15 amino acids. V lost 8 bases and J 0 bases, leaving 14 bases between the germline ends. General study points: Among recipient marrow samples, GvH clones were found; some appeared first in ileum or blood.

In regard to this clone: Its antigen is still unknown.

The source is a human patient who received an intestinal transplant, so some T cells may come from the graft donor. The sequences come from bone marrow, collected around 720 days after intestinal transplantation. The chain uses TRBV10-3 and TRBJ1-5; D unresolved. The CDR3 DNA follows: TGTGCCATCCCTGAGGGCAGATATAGCAATCAGCCCCAGCATTTT. Protein: CAIPEGRYSNQPQHF.